Below, 29 T cell receptor beta chains from the same sample are listed, as sequenced in a study of blood T cell repertoires in COVID-19 (dated by TCRdb to the early 2020s). Library method: the immunoSEQ multiplex PCR assay. Drawn from immuneACCESS, this table holds only the in-frame rearrangements with V and J called that TCRdb kept. Clones are partly lost; checked studies trace under half to an unresolved V gene and leave the rest unexplained. The sample records over 350,000 clones, roughly 88% of which are singletons. Approximately 1% of the sample rests with the top ten. The sequenced sample consisted of PBMCs or T cells enriched from blood (not recorded which). The receptors stem from a woman in her thirties with acute COVID-19.

This sequence joins TRBV6-2 or TRBV6-3 and TRBJ1-5; D is unclear. Trimming shortened V by 5 bases and J by 0 bases, and 17 bases separated the two germline ends. The CDR3 has 17 amino acids. Germline loops: CDR1 MNHEY, CDR2 SVGEGT. The CDR3 DNA is TGTGCCAGCAGTGGCAGTCGGGGTGCTAATAGCAATCAGCCCCAGCATTTT. Protein sequence: CASSGSRGANSNQPQHF.

This clone is a singleton in its sample. The CDR3 protein is CASSESPGIPGNTIYF. Written as DNA, the CDR3 is TGTGCCAGCAGTGAATCCCCAGGAATCCCTGGAAACACCATATATTTT. This chain links TRBV25-1 with TRBJ1-3; D is unresolved. Trimming removed 1 base from V and 2 bases from J, with 12 bases in between. CDR1 is MGHDK and CDR2 is SYGVNS in the germline V gene. The CDR3 contains 16 residues.

V and J are TRBV5-1 and TRBJ1-1; 8 bases align to TRBD1. The CDR3 has 15 amino acids. Per the germline V gene, CDR1 is SGHRS and CDR2 is YFSETQ. Unmatched junction bases numbered 6, after V lost 4 bases and J lost 1 base. CDR3: CASSTRQGTNTEAFF. CDR3 in DNA: TGCGCCAGCAGCACGCGACAGGGGACGAACACTGAAGCTTTCTTT. The complete variable domain, with remaining parts taken from reference TRBV5-1 and TRBJ1-1, reads KAGVTQTPRYLIKTRGQQVTLSCSPISGHRSVSWYQQTPGQGLQFLFEYFSETQRNKGNFPGRFSGRQFSNSRSEMNVSTLELGDSALYLCASSTRQGTNTEAFFGQGTRLTVV.

The rearrangement links TRBV24-1 to TRBJ2-2, with 11 bases fitting TRBD1. In germline, CDR1 is KGHDR, CDR2 SFDVKD. The trim removed 7 bases at V and 2 bases at J, leaving 5 bases unmatched. The CDR3 is 16 amino acids. The CDR3 DNA sequence: TGTGCCACCAGCGGACAGGGGGCTGACAACACCGGGGAGCTGTTTTTT. Its translation: CATSGQGADNTGELFF.

Only a few counts were recorded for this clone. This rearrangement joins TRBV9 to TRBJ1-6; TRBD1 might be the D (6 bases). The CDR3 has 16 amino acids. V was pared by 3 bases and J by 8 bases, with 18 bases between. The germline V gene encodes CDR1 SGDLS and CDR2 YYNGEE. The CDR3 region has the DNA TGTGCCAGCAGCGCCGAAGGGGGTTCGGTTTATTCACCCCTCCACTTT. It is translated as CASSAEGGSVYSPLHF.

This chain links TRBV6-5 with TRBJ2-7, with D tentatively TRBD1 (5 bases). Trimming stripped 8 bases from V and 2 bases from J, with 16 bases between. Germline-derived CDR1 and CDR2 are MNHEY and SVGAGI. The CDR3 is 14 amino acids. This chain's CDR3 is CASALLAGPYEQYF. CDR3 DNA sequence: TGTGCCAGCGCTCTTCTGGCAGGGCCCTACGAGCAGTACTTC.

The chain is built from TRBV5-5 and TRBJ2-3; D ambiguous. CDR3 length equals 15 residues. Trimming removed 0 bases from V and 1 base from J, with 9 bases in between. Germline V gene data show CDR1 as SGHKS and CDR2 as YYEKEE (reference sequence). The CDR3 DNA is TGTGCCAGCAGCTTGGGTCTAGGAGGCACAGATACGCAGTATTTT. This codes for CASSLGLGGTDTQYF.

This chain uses TRBV6-6 with TRBJ1-2, with D possibly TRBD1 on 6 matching bases. Germline CDR1 and CDR2: MNHNY and SVGAGI (reference sequence). V shed 5 bases and J shed 6 bases, with 22 bases lying between them. The CDR3 extends over 16 amino acids. The CDR3 reads CASSPLRQGSYDGYTF. The CDR3 DNA is TGTGCCAGCAGTCCACTGCGGCAGGGGTCCTATGATGGCTACACCTTC.

The J gene is TRBJ1-3, the V gene TRBV4-2, with 8 nucleotides matching TRBD1. J gave up 0 bases and V 0 bases, and 4 bases lay outside the gene matches. CDR3 length: 17 residues. Germline CDR1 reads LGHNA; CDR2 reads YNFKEQ. CDR3 sequence: CASSQDWDRTSGNTIYF. In DNA, the CDR3 is TGTGCCAGCAGCCAAGATTGGGACAGGACCTCTGGAAACACCATATATTTT.

The chain joins TRBV27 to TRBJ2-2; 8 bases map to TRBD2. The V and J ends lost 3 bases and 3 bases, in that order; junction bases with no gene match: 3. The CDR3 spans 15 residues. Germline lookup yields CDR1 MNHEY and CDR2 SMNVEV (reference sequence). The CDR3 DNA sequence: TGTGCCAGCAGTTTTAACGGGGGGGACACCGGGGAGCTGTTTTTT. The encoded protein is CASSFNGGDTGELFF.

The chain couples TRBV11-3 to TRBJ2-2, with 13 bases fitting TRBD2. CDR1 and CDR2 (germline): SGHNT, YENEEA. The CDR3 loop spans 18 amino acids. Germline trimming cut 3 bases from V and 3 bases from J; bases unmatched to any gene: 7. The CDR3: CASSFQTSGGVHTGELFF. The CDR3 bases are TGTGCCAGCAGCTTCCAAACTAGCGGGGGGGTTCACACCGGGGAGCTGTTTTTT.

The V gene is TRBV24-1, the J gene TRBJ2-5, with D possibly being TRBD1 (6 bases). CDR3 size: 14 residues. The V end was cut by 7 bases, the J end by 7 bases, with 18 bases between. Germline V gene sequence: CDR1 KGHDR, CDR2 SFDVKD. CDR3 sequence: CATSQTGAYATQYF. The DNA for the CDR3 is TGTGCCACCAGCCAGACAGGCGCCTATGCGACCCAGTACTTC.

This clone has a single count. The rearrangement links TRBV6-5 to TRBJ2-7; 10 bases line up with TRBD1. V shed 2 bases, J shed 3 bases, and the junction held 4 bases outside the gene matches. Germline V gene sequence: CDR1 MNHEY, CDR2 SVGAGI. The CDR3 is made up of 15 amino acids. The CDR3 sequence: CASSYEGQGFYEQYF. CDR3 nucleotides: TGTGCCAGCAGTTACGAGGGACAGGGGTTCTACGAGCAGTACTTC.

Remarks on this clone: The sample carries other DNA sequences with the same CDR3. The chain uses TRBV12-3 or TRBV12-4 and TRBJ1-1; the D is unclear. There are 12 residues in the CDR3. V lost 5 bases and J lost 5, with 9 bases in between. CDR3 amino acids: CASSQRGTEAFF. The CDR3 nucleotides are TGTGCCAGCAGTCAGAGAGGGACTGAAGCTTTCTTT.

The rearrangement uses TRBV6-5 and TRBJ1-1; TRBD1 matches at 8 bases. V dropped 6 bases and J dropped 4; count of bases not matched to a gene: 7. Germline CDR1 and CDR2: MNHEY and SVGAGI. This CDR3 is 14 amino acids long. The CDR3 spells CASSPDRGRTEAFF. For the CDR3, the DNA is TGTGCCAGCAGCCCAGACAGGGGCCGCACTGAAGCTTTCTTT.

The chain combines TRBV5-1 with TRBJ1-2; 8 bases are shared with TRBD1. V shed 1 base, J shed 4 bases, and the junction held 3 bases outside the gene matches. Germline-derived CDR1 and CDR2 are SGHRS and YFSETQ. The CDR3 covers 14 residues. CDR3 in amino acids: CASSLTTGVYGYTF. CDR3 bases: TGCGCCAGCAGCTTGACGACAGGGGTCTATGGCTACACCTTC. The variable domain in full, completed from reference TRBV5-1 and TRBJ1-2, reads KAGVTQTPRYLIKTRGQQVTLSCSPISGHRSVSWYQQTPGQGLQFLFEYFSETQRNKGNFPGRFSGRQFSNSRSEMNVSTLELGDSALYLCASSLTTGVYGYTFGSGTRLTVV.

This clone was seen just once. This chain links TRBV13 with TRBJ2-7; D is unresolved. The CDR3 spans 11 residues. V was cut by 5 bases and J by 4 bases, with 6 bases left in between. CDR1 PRHDT and CDR2 FYEKMQ come from the germline V gene (reference sequence). The CDR3 loop reads CASSPHYEQYF. The CDR3 DNA reads TGTGCCAGCAGCCCACATTACGAGCAGTACTTC.

The table lists this clone with a count of one. The V and J genes are TRBV7-6 and TRBJ1-3; D is ambiguous. CDR1 and CDR2 (germline): SGHVS, FNYEAQ. V lost 2 bases to trimming and J lost 2 bases, with 13 bases between them. The CDR3 runs to 16 residues. CDR3 sequence reads: CASSLLRDGAGNTIYF. The CDR3 nucleotides are TGTGCCAGCAGCTTACTTCGGGATGGAGCTGGAAACACCATATATTTT.

The J gene is TRBJ1-6, the V gene TRBV30; D unclear. CDR3 size: 14 residues. Trimming pared 0 bases from V and 10 bases from J, leaving 13 bases between. Germline V gene data show CDR1 as GTSNPN and CDR2 as SVGIG (reference sequence). The CDR3 protein is CAWSVGQRGSPLHF. CDR3 in DNA: TGTGCCTGGAGTGTGGGTCAAAGAGGCTCACCCCTCCACTTT. Based on the CDR3 plus reference TRBV30 and TRBJ1-6, the full variable domain is SQTIHQWPATLVQPVGSPLSLECTVEGTSNPNLYWYRQAAGRGLQLLFYSVGIGQISSEVPQNLSASRPQDRQFILSSKKLLLSDSGFYLCAWSVGQRGSPLHFGNGTRLTVT.

This clone occurred once. V is TRBV6-6 and J is TRBJ1-6; 9 nucleotides match TRBD1. V trimming: 6 bases; J trimming: 14 bases; junction bases outside the gene matches: 14. Germline V lookup: CDR1 MNHNY, CDR2 SVGAGI (reference sequence). CDR3 size: 15 residues. CDR3 bases: TGTGCCAGCAGAACTCCTCGGACAGGGGTAGGGACCCTCCACTTT. This encodes CASRTPRTGVGTLHF.

The chain has TRBV2 and TRBJ2-1, with TRBD2 as a possible D gene (7 bases). The CDR3 is 14 amino acids. Per germline, CDR1 SNHLY and CDR2 FYNNEI. The V and J ends lost 6 bases and 4 bases respectively, with 13 bases between them. The CDR3, as DNA: TGTGCCAGCAGGAAGGGGGGGATGTACAATGAGCAGTTCTTC. This codes for CASRKGGMYNEQFF.

The chain links TRBV3-1 (or the pseudogene TRBV3-2) to TRBJ2-2; D unclear. V was trimmed by 4 bases and J by 0 bases, leaving 12 bases between them. There are 16 residues in the CDR3. Germline V lookup: CDR1 LGHDT, CDR2 YNNKEL (reference sequence). The CDR3 DNA reads TGTGCCAGCAGCCTTCCTCGAGGCACGAACACCGGGGAGCTGTTTTTT. Protein sequence: CASSLPRGTNTGELFF.

The gene calls are TRBV9 and TRBJ1-1, with TRBD1 as a possible D gene (5 bases). The V and J ends lost 1 base and 0 bases respectively, with 19 bases between them. CDR3 length: 18 amino acids. From germline, CDR1 is SGDLS and CDR2 YYNGEE. The CDR3 region has the DNA TGTGCCAGCAGCGTAACTCCAAACTTGCGGGGGATGAACACTGAAGCTTTCTTT. Amino acids: CASSVTPNLRGMNTEAFF.

The V gene is TRBV24-1, the J gene TRBJ1-1; 7 nucleotides match TRBD1. With V trimmed by 5 bases and J by 4 bases, 9 bases remained unmatched. This CDR3 has 15 residues. CDR1 KGHDR and CDR2 SFDVKD come from the germline V gene. CDR3 nucleotides: TGTGCCACCAGTGTACAGGACAGGCTCGTCACTGAAGCTTTCTTT. It translates to CATSVQDRLVTEAFF.

This clone has just one count. The chain recombines TRBV25-1 with TRBJ1-2; D is uncertain. Germline values: CDR1 MGHDK, CDR2 SYGVNS. V lost 3 bases, J lost 4 bases, and 15 bases lay in between. The CDR3 covers 15 residues. CDR3 amino acids: CASSDNSQRRYGYTF. Written as DNA, the CDR3 is TGTGCCAGCAGTGATAATAGTCAGCGGCGCTATGGCTACACCTTC.

The V call is TRBV5-5, the J call TRBJ2-7, with 10 bases aligning to TRBD1. This CDR3 has 16 residues. CDR1 is SGHKS, CDR2 YYEKEE, per germline (reference sequence). Trimming cost V 4 bases and J 0 bases; bases outside gene matches: 7. CDR3 region: CASSAWDRGTSYEQYF. The CDR3 coding sequence is TGTGCCAGCAGCGCTTGGGACAGGGGCACCTCCTACGAGCAGTACTTC.

The chain employs TRBV3-1 (or the pseudogene TRBV3-2) and TRBJ1-4; TRBD1 is a possible D gene (5 bases). Between the trimmed V and J ends, which lost 4 bases and 5 bases, there was a span of 11 bases. CDR1 LGHDT and CDR2 YNNKEL come from the germline V gene (reference sequence). The CDR3 runs to 14 residues. CDR3 region: CASSPWGGNEKLFF. CDR3 DNA sequence: TGTGCCAGCAGCCCTTGGGGGGGGAATGAAAAACTGTTTTTT.

This clone has only one observation. The V call is TRBV19, the J call TRBJ1-2; D uncertain. Germline CDR1 reads LNHDA; CDR2 reads SQIVND (reference sequence). The V end was cut by 7 bases, the J end by 5 bases, with 17 bases between. The CDR3 totals 14 residues. In DNA form, the CDR3 reads TGTGCCAGTACCACATCGGGAGTTGAGTATGGCTACACCTTC. Translating gives CASTTSGVEYGYTF.

This clone was observed once. The chain has TRBV29-1 and TRBJ1-4; the match to TRBD1 covers 9 bases. The V gene end was trimmed by 1 base and the J gene end by 8 bases; junction bases not matched to a gene: 5. Germline values: CDR1 SQVTM, CDR2 ANQGSEA. The CDR3 length is 14 residues. DNA of the CDR3: TGCAGCGTTGAAGGGACAGGGGAGGGAGAAAAACTGTTTTTT. As protein: CSVEGTGEGEKLFF.